This T cell receptor (beta chain) was observed in a study of hypomethylating agent response in myelodysplastic syndrome. As for the study in general: The most frequent mutation was TET2, in about 45% of the 11 patients.

Only in-frame clones appear in the TCRdb table, and some are missing; sequencing was by immunoSEQ multiplex PCR. This sample has about 1,000 clones, with 80% to 90% found just once. CDR1 is LNHDA, CDR2 SQIVND, per germline (reference sequence). The CDR3 consists of 17 residues. With V trimmed by 4 bases and J by 3 bases, 14 bases remained unmatched. This sample comprised bone marrow, obtained before or after starting hypomethylating agent treatment for myelodysplastic syndrome (not recorded which). This chain joins TRBV19 and TRBJ1-2; 7 nucleotides line up with TRBD1. The TCR originated in a human donor with myelodysplastic syndrome. CDR3 nucleotide sequence: TGTGCCAGTAGTACTCTCCGCCTGACAGGGAAGTACTATGGCTACACCTTC. This translates into CASSTLRLTGKYYGYTF.